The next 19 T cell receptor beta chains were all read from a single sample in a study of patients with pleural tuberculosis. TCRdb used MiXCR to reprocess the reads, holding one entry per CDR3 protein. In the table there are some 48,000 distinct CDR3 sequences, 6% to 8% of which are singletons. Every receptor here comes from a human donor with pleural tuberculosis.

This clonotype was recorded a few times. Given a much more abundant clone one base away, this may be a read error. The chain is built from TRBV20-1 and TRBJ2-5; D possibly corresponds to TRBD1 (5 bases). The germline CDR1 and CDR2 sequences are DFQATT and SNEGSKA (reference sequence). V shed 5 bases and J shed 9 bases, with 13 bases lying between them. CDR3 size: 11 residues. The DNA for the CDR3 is TGCAGTGCTCGCGTACAAGGGGCCCAGTACTTC. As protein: CSARVQGAQYF.

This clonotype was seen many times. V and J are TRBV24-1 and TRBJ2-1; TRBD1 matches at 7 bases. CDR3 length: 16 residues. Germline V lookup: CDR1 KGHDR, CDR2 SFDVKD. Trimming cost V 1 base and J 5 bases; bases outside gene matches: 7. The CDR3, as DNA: TGTGCCACCAGTGATTTAAGGACAGGCCAAAACAATGAGCAGTTCTTC. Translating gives CATSDLRTGQNNEQFF.

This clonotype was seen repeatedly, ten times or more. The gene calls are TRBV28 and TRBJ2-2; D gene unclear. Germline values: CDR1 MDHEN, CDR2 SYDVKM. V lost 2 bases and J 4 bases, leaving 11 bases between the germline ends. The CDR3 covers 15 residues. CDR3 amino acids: CASSLAAWGTGELFF. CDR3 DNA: TGTGCCAGCAGTTTAGCGGCGTGGGGCACCGGGGAGCTGTTTTTT.

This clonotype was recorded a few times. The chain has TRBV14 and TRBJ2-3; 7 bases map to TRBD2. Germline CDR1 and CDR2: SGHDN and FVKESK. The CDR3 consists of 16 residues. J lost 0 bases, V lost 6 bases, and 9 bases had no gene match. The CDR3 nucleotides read TGTGCCAGCAGTTCCCTAGCGGCTACTAGCACAGATACGCAGTATTTT. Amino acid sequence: CASSSLAATSTDTQYF.

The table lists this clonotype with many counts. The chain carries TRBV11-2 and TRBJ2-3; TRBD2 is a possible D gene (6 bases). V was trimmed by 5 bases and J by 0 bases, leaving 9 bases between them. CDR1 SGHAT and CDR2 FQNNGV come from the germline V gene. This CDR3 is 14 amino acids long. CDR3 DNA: TGTGCCAGCAGCCCTAGCGTCAGCACAGATACGCAGTATTTT. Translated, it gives CASSPSVSTDTQYF. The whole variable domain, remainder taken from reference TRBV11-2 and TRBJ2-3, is EAGVAQSPRYKIIEKRQSVAFWCNPISGHATLYWYQQILGQGPKLLIQFQNNGVVDDSQLPKDRFSAERLKGVDSTLKIQPAKLEDSAVYLCASSPSVSTDTQYFGPGTRLTVL.

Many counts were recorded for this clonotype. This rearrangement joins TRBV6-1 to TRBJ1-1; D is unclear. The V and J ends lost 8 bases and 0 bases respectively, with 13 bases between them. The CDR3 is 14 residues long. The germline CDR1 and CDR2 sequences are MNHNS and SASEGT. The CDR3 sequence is CASHRDTLNTEAFF. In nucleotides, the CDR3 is TGTGCCAGCCACCGAGACACCTTGAACACTGAAGCTTTCTTT.

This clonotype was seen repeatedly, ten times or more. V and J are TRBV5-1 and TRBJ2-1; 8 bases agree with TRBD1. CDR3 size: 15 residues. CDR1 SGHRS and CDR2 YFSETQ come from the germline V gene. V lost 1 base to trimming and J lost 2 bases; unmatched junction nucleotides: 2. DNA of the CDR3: TGCGCCAGCAGCTTGTTACAGGGGGCCTACAATGAGCAGTTCTTC. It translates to CASSLLQGAYNEQFF.

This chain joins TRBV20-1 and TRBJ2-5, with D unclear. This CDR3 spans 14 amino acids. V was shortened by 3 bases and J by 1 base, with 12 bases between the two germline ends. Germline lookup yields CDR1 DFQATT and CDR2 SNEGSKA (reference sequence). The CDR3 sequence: CSASSSASQETQYF. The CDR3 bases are TGCAGTGCTAGTTCAAGTGCCAGCCAAGAGACCCAGTACTTC.

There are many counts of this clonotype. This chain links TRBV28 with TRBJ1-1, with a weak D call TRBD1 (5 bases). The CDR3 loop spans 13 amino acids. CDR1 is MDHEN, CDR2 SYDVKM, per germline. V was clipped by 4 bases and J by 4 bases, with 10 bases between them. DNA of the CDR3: TGTGCCAGCAGTTCGACAGTGAGCACTGAAGCTTTCTTT. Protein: CASSSTVSTEAFF. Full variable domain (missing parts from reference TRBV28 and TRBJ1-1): DVKVTQSSRYLVKRTGEKVFLECVQDMDHENMFWYRQDPGLGLRLIYFSYDVKMKEKGDIPEGYSVSREKKERFSLILESASTNQTSMYLCASSSTVSTEAFFGQGTRLTVV.

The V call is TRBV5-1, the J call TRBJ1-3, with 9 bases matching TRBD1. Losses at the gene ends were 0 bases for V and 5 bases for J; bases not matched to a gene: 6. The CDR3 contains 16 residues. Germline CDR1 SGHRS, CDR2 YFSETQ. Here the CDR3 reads CASSLDPGQGRNTIYF. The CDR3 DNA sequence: TGCGCCAGCAGCTTGGATCCGGGACAGGGAAGAAACACCATATATTTT.

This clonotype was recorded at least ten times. The CDR3 sequence is CASNRQGVEDTQYF. CDR3 DNA: TGTGCCAGCAACCGACAGGGGGTTGAAGATACGCAGTATTTT. V gene TRBV12-3 or TRBV12-4 combines with J gene TRBJ2-3, with 9 bases lining up with TRBD1. Unmatched junction bases numbered 7, after V lost 7 bases and J lost 5 bases. The CDR3 consists of 14 residues.

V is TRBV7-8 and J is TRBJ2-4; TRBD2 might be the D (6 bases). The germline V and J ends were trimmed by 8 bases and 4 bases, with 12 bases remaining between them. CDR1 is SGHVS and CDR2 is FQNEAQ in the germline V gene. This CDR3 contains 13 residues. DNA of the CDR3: TGTGCCAGCGGCCCCCGGGGGAAAAACATTCAGTACTTC. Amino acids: CASGPRGKNIQYF.

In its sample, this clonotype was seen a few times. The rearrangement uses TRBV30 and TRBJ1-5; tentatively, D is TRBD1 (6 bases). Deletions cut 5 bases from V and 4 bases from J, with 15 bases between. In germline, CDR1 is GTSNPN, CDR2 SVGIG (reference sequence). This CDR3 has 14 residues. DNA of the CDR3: TGTGCCTGGGGGCGAGACAGGTCGAATCAGCCCCAGCATTTT. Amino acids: CAWGRDRSNQPQHF.

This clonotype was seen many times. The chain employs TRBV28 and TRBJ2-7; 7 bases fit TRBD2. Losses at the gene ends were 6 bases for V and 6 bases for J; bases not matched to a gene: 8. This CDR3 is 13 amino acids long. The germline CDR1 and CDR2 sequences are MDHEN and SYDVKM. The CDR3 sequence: CASSAAGVAEQYF. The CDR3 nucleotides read TGTGCCAGCAGCGCCGCGGGGGTTGCCGAGCAGTACTTC.

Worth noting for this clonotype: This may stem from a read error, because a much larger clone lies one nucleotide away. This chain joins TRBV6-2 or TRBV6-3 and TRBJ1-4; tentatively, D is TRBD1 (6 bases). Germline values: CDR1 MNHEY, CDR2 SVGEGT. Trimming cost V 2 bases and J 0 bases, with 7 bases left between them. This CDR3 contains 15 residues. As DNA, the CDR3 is TGTGCCAGCAGTTACAGACAGGCAACTAATGAAAAACTGTTTTTT. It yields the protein CASSYRQATNEKLFF.

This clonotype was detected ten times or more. CDR3 in amino acids: CASSLYRGVSYGYTF. CDR3 nucleotide sequence: TGTGCCAGCAGCTTATACAGGGGGGTGAGCTATGGCTACACCTTC. V usage is TRBV11-2 and J usage is TRBJ1-2, with TRBD1 identical over 8 bases. The CDR3 runs to 15 residues. V shed 2 bases and J 4 bases; nucleotides not matched to a gene: 6. Germline assignment: CDR1 SGHAT and CDR2 FQNNGV.

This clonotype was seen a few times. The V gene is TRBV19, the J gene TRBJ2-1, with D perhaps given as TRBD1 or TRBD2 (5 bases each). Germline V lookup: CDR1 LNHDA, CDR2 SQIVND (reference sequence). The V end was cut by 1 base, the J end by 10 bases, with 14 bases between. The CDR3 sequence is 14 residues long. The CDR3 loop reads CASSIGGRTNEQFF. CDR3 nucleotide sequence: TGTGCCAGTAGTATAGGGGGACGGACGAACGAGCAGTTCTTC.

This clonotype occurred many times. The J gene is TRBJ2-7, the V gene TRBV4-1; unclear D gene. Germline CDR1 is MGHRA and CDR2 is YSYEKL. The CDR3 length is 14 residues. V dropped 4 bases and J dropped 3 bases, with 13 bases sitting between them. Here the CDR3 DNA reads TGCGCCAGCAGCCCCCAAAGCATGGACTACGAGCAGTACTTC. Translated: CASSPQSMDYEQYF.

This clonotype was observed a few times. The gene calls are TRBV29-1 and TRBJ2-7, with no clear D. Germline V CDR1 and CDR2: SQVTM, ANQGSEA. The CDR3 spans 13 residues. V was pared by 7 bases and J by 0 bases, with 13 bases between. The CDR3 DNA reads TGCAGCGCCGACGGCGGTAGCTCCTACGAGCAGTACTTC. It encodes CSADGGSSYEQYF.